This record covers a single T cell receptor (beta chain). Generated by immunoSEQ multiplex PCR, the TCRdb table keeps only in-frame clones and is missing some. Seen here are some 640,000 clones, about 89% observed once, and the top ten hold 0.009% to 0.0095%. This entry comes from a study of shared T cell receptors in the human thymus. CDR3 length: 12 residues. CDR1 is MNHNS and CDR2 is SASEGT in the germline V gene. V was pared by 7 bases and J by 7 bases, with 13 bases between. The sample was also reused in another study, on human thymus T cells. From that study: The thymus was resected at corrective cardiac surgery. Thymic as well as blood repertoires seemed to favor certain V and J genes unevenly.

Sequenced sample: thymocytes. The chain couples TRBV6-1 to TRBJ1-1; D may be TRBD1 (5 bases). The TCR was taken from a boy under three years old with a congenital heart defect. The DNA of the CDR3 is TGTGCCAGCAAAGGAGGGGCAAATGAAGCTTTCTTT. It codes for CASKGGANEAFF.